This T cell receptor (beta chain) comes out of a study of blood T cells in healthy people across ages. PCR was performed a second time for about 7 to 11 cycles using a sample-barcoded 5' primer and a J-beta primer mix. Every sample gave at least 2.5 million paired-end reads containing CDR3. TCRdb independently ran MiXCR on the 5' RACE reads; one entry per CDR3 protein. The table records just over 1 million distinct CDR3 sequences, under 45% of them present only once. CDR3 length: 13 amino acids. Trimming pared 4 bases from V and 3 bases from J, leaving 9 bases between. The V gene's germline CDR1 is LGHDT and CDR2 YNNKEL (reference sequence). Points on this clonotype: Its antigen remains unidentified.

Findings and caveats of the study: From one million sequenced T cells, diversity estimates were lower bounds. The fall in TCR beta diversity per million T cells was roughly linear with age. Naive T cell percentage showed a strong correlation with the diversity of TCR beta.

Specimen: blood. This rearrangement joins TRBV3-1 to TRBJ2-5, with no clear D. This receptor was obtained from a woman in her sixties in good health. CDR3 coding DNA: TGTGCCAGCAGCCCTAACCGAAAAGAGACCCAGTACTTC. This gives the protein CASSPNRKETQYF.